This T cell receptor beta chain was obtained from a study of T cells in Graves' hyperthyroidism and ophthalmopathy. Overall study results and limits: Ophthalmopathy, which appeared later, was predicted by the model a median around 6.5 months before onset. Most thyroid clonotypes that were expanded above 0.001 also turned up in blood.

Amplified TCR beta CDR3 regions came from RNA transcripts. In the first-round RT-PCR of the TCR CDR3, the HTBI primer set was used. TCRdb analysed the multiplex PCR reads with MiXCR anew, one entry per CDR3 protein. The table records around 600,000 distinct CDR3 sequences, about 14% of them present only once. This clonotype was observed many times. Its antigen is as yet unknown. Each 10 ml fresh peripheral blood draw supplied the PBMCs. The CDR3 is 14 residues long. Germline values: CDR1 SGHVS, CDR2 FQNEAQ. The J segment lost 4 bases and the V segment lost 4 bases, leaving 4 bases of the junction unmatched.

The source of this sequence is a woman younger than 35 with Graves' ophthalmopathy. This chain links TRBV7-8 with TRBJ1-5; 7 positions match TRBD1. The sequencing sample was made of blood. CDR3 amino acids: CASSSDRWNQPQHF. In DNA, the CDR3 is TGTGCCAGCAGCTCGGACAGGTGGAATCAGCCCCAGCATTTT.